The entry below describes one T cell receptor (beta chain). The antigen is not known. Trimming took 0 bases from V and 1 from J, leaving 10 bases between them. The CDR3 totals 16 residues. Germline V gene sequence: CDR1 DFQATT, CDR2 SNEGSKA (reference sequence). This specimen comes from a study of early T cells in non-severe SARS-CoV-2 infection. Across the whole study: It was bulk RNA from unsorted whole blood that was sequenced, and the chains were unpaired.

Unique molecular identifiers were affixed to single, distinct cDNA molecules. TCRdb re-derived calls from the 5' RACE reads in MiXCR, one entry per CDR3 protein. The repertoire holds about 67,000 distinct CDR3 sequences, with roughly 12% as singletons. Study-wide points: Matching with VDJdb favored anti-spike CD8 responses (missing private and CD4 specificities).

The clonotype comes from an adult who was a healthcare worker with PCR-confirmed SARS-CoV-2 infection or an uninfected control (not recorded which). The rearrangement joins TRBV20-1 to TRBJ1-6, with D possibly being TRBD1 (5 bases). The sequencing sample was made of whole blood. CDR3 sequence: CSARDVQGSYNSPLHF. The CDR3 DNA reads TGCAGTGCTAGAGATGTCCAGGGATCCTATAATTCACCCCTCCACTTT.